Below are 15 T cell receptor beta chains sequenced from a single sample in a study of cytomegalovirus exposure and HLA in healthy donors. PCR used 60 Vbeta primers and 13 Jbeta primers. TCRdb keeps only in-frame clones here, not all; method: immunoSEQ multiplex PCR. The data hold approximately 140,000 clones, with around 80% observed a single time. The sequencing input was PBMCs. The receptors derive from a man in his forties in good health and CMV-seropositive.

The rearrangement joins TRBV27 to TRBJ2-7; 12 bases map to TRBD2. Germline V CDR1 and CDR2: MNHEY, SMNVEV (reference sequence). There are 20 residues in the CDR3. V trimming: 6 bases; J trimming: 0 bases; junction bases outside the gene matches: 18. The CDR3 sequence: CASSEDGRLAGVRTSYEQYF. The CDR3 DNA reads TGTGCCAGCAGCGAGGACGGACGACTAGCGGGAGTCCGAACCTCCTACGAGCAGTACTTC.

Only a few counts were recorded for this clone. The chain recombines TRBV7-3 with TRBJ2-1, with 10 bases fitting TRBD2. Germline CDR1 SGHTA, CDR2 FQGTGA. Trimming cost V 5 bases and J 7 bases; bases outside gene matches: 5. This CDR3 region has 14 residues. CDR3 in DNA: TGTGCCAGCAGCCCTAGCGGGGGTCGGAATGAGCAGTTCTTC. It encodes CASSPSGGRNEQFF.

In regard to this clone: The sample contains more than one DNA sequence encoding this CDR3. The chain combines TRBV7-9 with TRBJ2-2; possible D gene TRBD2, 5 bases. Trimming pared 4 bases from V and 0 bases from J, leaving 12 bases between. The CDR3 runs to 16 residues. Per germline, CDR1 SEHNR and CDR2 FQNEAQ (reference sequence). The DNA of the CDR3 is TGTGCCAGCAGCTCTCCCAGGACTGCGAACACCGGGGAGCTGTTTTTT. Its protein product is CASSSPRTANTGELFF.

The V gene is TRBV5-6, the J gene TRBJ2-2; D not certain. This CDR3 has 13 amino acids. Germline V lookup: CDR1 SGHDT, CDR2 YYEEEE. The germline V and J ends were trimmed by 1 base and 5 bases, with 6 bases remaining between them. The CDR3 DNA follows: TGTGCCAGCAGCTTGTTACATACCGGGGAGCTGTTTTTT. Amino acid sequence: CASSLLHTGELFF.

This clone was seen once. The V call is TRBV25-1, the J call TRBJ2-1; TRBD2 might be the D (6 bases). V was cut by 2 bases and J by 0 bases, with 11 bases left in between. This CDR3 has 16 amino acids. Germline V gene lookup returns CDR1 MGHDK and CDR2 SYGVNS. This CDR3 reads CASSERRRDSYNEQFF. CDR3 sequence (DNA): TGTGCCAGCAGTGAAAGGAGGCGGGACTCCTACAATGAGCAGTTCTTC.

The chain joins TRBV27 to TRBJ2-3; possibly TRBD2 for D (6 bases). The CDR3 has 15 residues. CDR1 is MNHEY, CDR2 SMNVEV, per germline (reference sequence). V lost 4 bases, J lost 4 bases, and 15 bases lay in between. CDR3 region: CASSYGLAIADTQYF. The CDR3 DNA reads as TGTGCCAGCAGTTACGGTCTAGCGATCGCAGATACGCAGTATTTT.

The J gene is TRBJ2-3, the V gene TRBV19; D may be TRBD2 (5 bases). V lost 7 bases, J lost 2 bases, and 16 bases lay in between. The CDR3 runs to 15 residues. In germline, CDR1 is LNHDA, CDR2 SQIVND (reference sequence). As DNA, the CDR3 is TGTGCCAGTACCGTATCGGGGATGTCCACAGATACGCAGTATTTT. This translates into CASTVSGMSTDTQYF. The full variable domain, with the rest looked up from reference TRBV19 and TRBJ2-3, is DGGITQSPKYLFRKEGQNVTLSCEQNLNHDAMYWYRQDPGQGLRLIYYSQIVNDFQKGDIAEGYSVSREKKESFPLTVTSAQKNPTAFYLCASTVSGMSTDTQYFGPGTRLTVL.

In nucleotides, the CDR3 is TGTGCCTGGAGTCACGGGGGAAGTGGGGCCAACGTCCTGACTTTC. Protein: CAWSHGGSGANVLTF. The gene calls are TRBV30 and TRBJ2-6, with D possibly matching TRBD2 (6 bases). Per the germline V gene, CDR1 is GTSNPN and CDR2 is SVGIG (reference sequence). V gave up 2 bases and J gave up 3 bases, with 11 bases separating them. CDR3 size: 15 residues. Filled out from reference TRBV30 and TRBJ2-6, the complete variable domain reads SQTIHQWPATLVQPVGSPLSLECTVEGTSNPNLYWYRQAAGRGLQLLFYSVGIGQISSEVPQNLSASRPQDRQFILSSKKLLLSDSGFYLCAWSHGGSGANVLTFGAGSRLTVL.

The CDR3 is CSVRSVNNEKLFF. The DNA of the CDR3 is TGCAGCGTTAGATCAGTAAATAATGAAAAACTGTTTTTT. This rearrangement joins TRBV29-1 to TRBJ1-4; no clear D gene. Trimming took off 5 bases at V and 4 bases at J, with 11 bases between the two ends. The CDR3 loop spans 13 amino acids. CDR1 SQVTM and CDR2 ANQGSEA come from the germline V gene. Looking up the rest from reference TRBV29-1 and TRBJ1-4 gives the full variable domain: SAVISQKPSRDICQRGTSLTIQCQVDSQVTMMFWYRQQPGQSLTLIATANQGSEATYESGFVIDKFPISRPNLTFSTLTVSNMSPEDSSIYLCSVRSVNNEKLFFGSGTQLSVL.

The chain uses TRBV5-1 and TRBJ2-5, with D unclear. V was clipped by 1 base and J by 2 bases, with 3 bases between them. The CDR3 loop spans 12 amino acids. Per the germline V gene, CDR1 is SGHRS and CDR2 is YFSETQ. This CDR3 reads CASSLSQETQYF. DNA for the CDR3: TGCGCCAGCAGCTTGTCACAAGAGACCCAGTACTTC.

This clone was observed a single time. Other nucleotide sequences from this sample produce the same CDR3. The gene calls are TRBV29-1 and TRBJ2-7; 10 bases map to TRBD1. After removal of 5 bases from V and 3 bases from J, the junction contained 4 bases not matched to a gene. The CDR3 runs to 13 residues. Germline lookup yields CDR1 SQVTM and CDR2 ANQGSEA. CDR3 loop: CSVSRTGGYEQYF. As DNA, the CDR3 is TGCAGCGTTTCCAGGACAGGGGGCTACGAGCAGTACTTC.

CDR3 nucleotides: TGTGCCAGCAGCAAAGGACCCCCCAGCACTAGCGGGAGGGCCAATGAGCAGTTCTTC. It is translated as CASSKGPPSTSGRANEQFF. The chain couples TRBV5-6 to TRBJ2-1; 13 bases line up with TRBD2. CDR1 and CDR2 from the germline V gene are SGHDT and YYEEEE. The CDR3 is 19 amino acids. V gave up 4 bases and J gave up 6 bases; unmatched junction bases: 16.

The chain joins TRBV7-8 to TRBJ2-7; maybe TRBD2 (6 bases). V lost 1 base and J 0 bases, leaving 10 bases between the germline ends. This CDR3 comprises 15 residues. Germline lookup yields CDR1 SGHVS and CDR2 FQNEAQ. Here the CDR3 DNA reads TGTGCCAGCAGCTTAGAAGGTAGCGGCTCCTACGAGCAGTACTTC. Protein sequence: CASSLEGSGSYEQYF.

The V call is TRBV9, the J call TRBJ2-5; TRBD1 is a possible D gene (5 bases). Trimming took 4 bases from V and 11 from J, leaving 15 bases between them. The CDR3 runs 12 residues. Germline-derived CDR1 and CDR2 are SGDLS and YYNGEE. CDR3 in DNA: TGTGCCAGCAGCCGAACAGGACAAGAGCAGTACTTC. Amino acid sequence: CASSRTGQEQYF.

The chain combines TRBV10-1 with TRBJ1-1; D is ambiguous. V was clipped by 8 bases and J by 3 bases, with 19 bases between them. The CDR3 covers 15 residues. In germline, CDR1 is WNHNN, CDR2 SYGVQD (reference sequence). CDR3 in DNA: TGCGCCAGCCATATCTGGAGGGCGGAATACACTGAAGCTTTCTTT. This sequence encodes CASHIWRAEYTEAFF.